This TCR beta chain was recovered during a study of PD-L1 blockade in urothelial cancer (dated by TCRdb to the late 2010s). Study-wide context: All patients started therapy in about 2014 and received atezolizumab 1,200 mg intravenously every 3 weeks. About nine tenths of the roughly 30 patients were males with bladder-origin urothelial cancer, and about 65% of the roughly 30 reported a prior smoking history. Pretreatment blood TCR-seq was available for about 28 patients, at least one posttreatment blood collection was obtained for some 24 patients, and tumor TCR-seq was available for some 24 patients. Pretreatment tumor samples, along with matched peripheral blood serially collected before and after atezolizumab treatment, were subjected to TCR sequencing. Blood samples were analyzed at two time points: 3 weeks after treatment start (second dose) and 6 weeks after treatment start. Blood samples yielded a median of around 150,000 T cells and more than 80,000 unique TCRs, with median clonality about 0.08. Patients had an ECOG performance status of 0 or 1 and had received between 0 and 3 prior chemotherapy regimens. Under ten patients reached durable clinical benefit, while fewer than 25 patients did not. Durable clinical benefit meant progression-free survival longer than 6 months, and TCR features were also tested against progression-free and overall survival. The study, an exploratory multi-omic analysis, examined somatic, immune and clinical correlates of response to PD-L1 blockade with atezolizumab in urothelial cancer. Whole exome sequencing and RNA sequencing of pretreatment tumors were performed alongside TCR sequencing in the same patients. Findings and caveats that apply to the study as a whole: Because of the small sample size (n of about 30) and the many exploratory analyses performed, the results are intended to be regarded as hypothesis-generating. Greater expansion of tumor-associated TCR clones in peripheral blood 3 weeks after the start of treatment was observed in patients with durable benefit (n ≈ 24, p = 0.022). A pretreatment peripheral blood TCR clonality below the median was linked to improved progression-free and overall survival.

On this clone itself: The antigen this receptor binds is unknown. The record has no base qualities; no much larger clone is one base away.

A total of 29 patients with locally advanced or metastatic urothelial carcinoma, treated at Memorial Sloan Kettering on a trial protocol, made up the cohort. Peripheral blood mononuclear cells were collected pretreatment and during treatment, with between 1 and 8 total time points per patient. The Qiagen DNeasy Blood extraction kit was used to purify genomic DNA from total PBMCs and tumor samples. PBMCs were collected pretreatment and during treatment and were isolated and stored as previously described. Synthetic TCR analog templates were spiked into each PCR to estimate absolute template abundance from read counts. The immunoSEQ assay used bias-controlled V and J gene primers to amplify TCRbeta CDR3 regions from genomic DNA. Rearranged TCRbeta segments were sequenced at approximately 20X coverage. The original pipeline was this. Sequencing errors were corrected by clustering and CDR3s were annotated against IMGT to assign V, D and J genes. Downstream analyses used only productive TCRbeta rearrangements and left out out-of-frame or stop-codon sequences. Clonality was computed as one minus Shannon entropy normalized by the log of the number of unique productive sequences. Fisher's exact test with Benjamini-Hochberg correction, at a threshold of adjusted p below 0.01, was used to find clones that differed between time points or between blood and tumor. The table was pulled from immuneACCESS by TCRdb, which kept in-frame rearrangements only. Such tables lose some clones; where checked, under half of the loss comes from unresolved V genes, and the rest has no known cause. V and J calls and clone size come straight from that table; D and trimming were deduced from the DNA. This sample is represented by approximately 46,000 clones; nearly 90% of them were singletons. The ten largest clones represent about 8% of the sample.

The germline ends are 16 bases apart after V is trimmed by 0 bases and J by 5 bases. CDR1 and CDR2 are drawn from the germline V gene: LGHNA, YSLEER. Reading from cysteine to phenylalanine, the CDR3 counts 16 amino acids. The only DNA kept is the CDR3, 48 bases in frame from the first base. The sequence was collected from a man between 60 and 75 years old with urothelial cancer. The sequence links TRBV4-3 to TRBJ1-1; TRBD1 is a weak D gene call, 6 bases matching. The sequencing used PBMCs, collected around atezolizumab (anti-PD-L1) treatment. The CDR3 protein: CASSQDPTGPWTEAFF. The DNA sequence is given as TGCGCCAGCAGCCAAGATCCGACAGGACCCTGGACTGAAGCTTTCTTT.